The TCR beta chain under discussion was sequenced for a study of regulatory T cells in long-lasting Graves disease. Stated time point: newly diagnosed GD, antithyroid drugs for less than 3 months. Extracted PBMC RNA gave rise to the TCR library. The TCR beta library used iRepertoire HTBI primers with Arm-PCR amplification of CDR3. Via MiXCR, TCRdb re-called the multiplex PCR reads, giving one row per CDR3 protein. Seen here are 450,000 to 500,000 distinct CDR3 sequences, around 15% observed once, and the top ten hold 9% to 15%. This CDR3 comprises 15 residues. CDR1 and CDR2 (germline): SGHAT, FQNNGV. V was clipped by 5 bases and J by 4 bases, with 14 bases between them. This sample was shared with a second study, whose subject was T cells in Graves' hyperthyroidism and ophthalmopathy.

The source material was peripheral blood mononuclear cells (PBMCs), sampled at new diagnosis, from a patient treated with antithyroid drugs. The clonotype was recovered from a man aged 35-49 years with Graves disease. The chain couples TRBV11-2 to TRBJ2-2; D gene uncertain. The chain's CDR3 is CASSTRVVSTGELFF. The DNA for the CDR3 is TGTGCCAGCAGCACACGAGTAGTGAGCACCGGGGAGCTGTTTTTT.